These 7 T cell receptor beta chains share one sample of origin, sequenced in a study of T-cell reconstitution after alpha-beta-depleted transplantation in children. It was with unique molecular identifiers that the TCRbeta library was prepared. TCRdb analysed the PCR reads with MiXCR anew, one entry per CDR3 protein. Counted here are hundreds of thousands of distinct CDR3 sequences, over 7.5% occurring once; the ten biggest clones make up about 9.3%. Antigens for these TCRs are unknown. Study-wide points: Fresh T-cell production supplied most of the T-cell counts and diversity seen one year after transplant.

The material sequenced was peripheral blood, taken 360 days after TCRalphabeta/CD19-depleted stem cell transplant. These receptors all come from a female patient aged 2-10 years who had a stem cell transplant for Fanconi anemia, so the T cells may come from the graft donor.

The chain uses TRBV9 and TRBJ1-6, with D perhaps TRBD1 (6 bases). The ends were cut back, 3 bases at V and 5 bases at J, with 9 bases in the middle. The CDR3 length is 14 residues. CDR1 SGDLS and CDR2 YYNGEE come from the germline V gene. CDR3 in DNA: TGTGCCAGCAGCGGGACAGCAAATAATTCACCCCTCCACTTT. Translated: CASSGTANNSPLHF.

The V call is TRBV2, the J call TRBJ1-5; the D is unclear. This CDR3 spans 13 amino acids. V lost 2 bases and J lost 4, with 6 bases in between. Germline V gene sequence: CDR1 SNHLY, CDR2 FYNNEI. The chain's CDR3 is CASSERINQPQHF. The DNA of the CDR3 is TGTGCCAGCAGTGAAAGGATTAATCAGCCCCAGCATTTT.

This clonotype was detected ten times or more. The V call is TRBV12-3 or TRBV12-4, the J call TRBJ1-1; TRBD1 is a possible D gene (5 bases). The V and J ends lost 8 bases and 4 bases respectively, with 14 bases between them. The CDR3 is 13 amino acids. DNA for the CDR3: TGTGCCAGCGGGTTGTTTGGGACCACTGAAGCTTTCTTT. This gives the protein CASGLFGTTEAFF.

This clonotype was recorded at least ten times. The chain combines TRBV27 with TRBJ1-2; D may be TRBD1 (5 bases). The germline V and J ends were trimmed by 2 bases and 2 bases, with 12 bases remaining between them. CDR1 is MNHEY and CDR2 is SMNVEV in the germline V gene (reference sequence). The CDR3 extends over 15 amino acids. CDR3 DNA sequence: TGTGCCAGCAGTTTAACCGGGACGGGAAACTATGGCTACACCTTC. Encoded protein: CASSLTGTGNYGYTF.

This clonotype occurred many times. This chain links TRBV3-1 with TRBJ1-1; D is uncertain. V lost 4 bases and J 9 bases, leaving 15 bases between the germline ends. There are 13 residues in the CDR3. Looked up from germline, CDR1 is LGHDT and CDR2 is YNNKEL (reference sequence). In DNA form, the CDR3 reads TGTGCCAGCAGCCTTTTGGGATCGGACCAAGCTTTCTTT. It is translated as CASSLLGSDQAFF.

This clonotype was seen ten or more times. The genes are TRBV5-1 and TRBJ2-2, with D perhaps matching TRBD2 (5 bases). V lost 1 base and J 5 bases, leaving 12 bases between the germline ends. Germline V CDR1 and CDR2: SGHRS, YFSETQ. This CDR3 comprises 15 residues. The CDR3 is CASSLRETLTGELFF. As DNA, the CDR3 is TGCGCCAGCAGCTTGAGGGAGACCCTTACCGGGGAGCTGTTTTTT.

This clonotype was detected many times. The rearrangement links TRBV10-3 to TRBJ1-1; D remains unclear. The CDR3 sequence is 13 residues long. The V gene's germline CDR1 is ENHRY and CDR2 SYGVKD. V dropped 7 bases and J dropped 0 bases, with 9 bases sitting between them. The CDR3 is CAITGRLNTEAFF. CDR3 DNA sequence: TGTGCCATCACCGGACGGTTGAACACTGAAGCTTTCTTT.